These T cell receptor beta chains were read from a single sample in a study of shared clonotypes between healthy human individuals. TCRdb's copy holds only in-frame clones and misses some; the assay was immunoSEQ multiplex PCR. The repertoire holds some 2.3 million clones, with just over 90% as singletons. Material: naive CD4+ T cells from PBMCs. These receptors all come from a young man in good health. Some clones in this sample may be carry-over from other donors' samples. CDR3s include the opening cysteine and the closing phenylalanine or tryptophan. The D gene is left open where the match is weak. Clone size is not always given. Where it is, it says once, few, many or a class for expanded clones.

V,size,J,D,CDR3,DNA
TRBV28,.,TRBJ2-5,.,CASVTRRGSEIETQYF,TGTGCCAGCGTAACCAGGAGGGGCAGTGAGATCGAGACCCAGTACTTC
TRBV27,.,TRBJ1-5,.,CDYARGGSNQPQHF,TGTGACTACGCCCGGGGGGGAAGCAATCAGCCCCAGCATTTT
TRBV7-2,once,TRBJ2-3,TRBD2,CASSPRGGSGRAEDTQYF,TGTGCCAGCAGCCCCCGAGGGGGTAGCGGGAGGGCCGAAGATACGCAGTATTTT
TRBV4-3,.,TRBJ2-2,.,CASSQEQVGELFF,TGCGCCAGCAGCCAGGAGCAGGTCGGGGAGCTGTTTTTT
TRBV4-1,.,TRBJ1-5,TRBD1,CASSQPLRDRGLGNQPQHF,TGCGCCAGCAGCCAACCCCTCCGGGACAGGGGTTTGGGCAATCAGCCCCAGCATTTT
TRBV11-3,.,TRBJ2-1,TRBD1,CASSLLTGARNEQFF,TGTGCCAGCAGCTTATTGACAGGGGCTCGCAATGAGCAGTTCTTC
TRBV7-2,.,TRBJ2-7,.,CASSVGAGEGEQYF,TGTGCCAGCAGCGTAGGCGCCGGAGAGGGCGAGCAGTACTTC
TRBV27,.,TRBJ2-3,.,CASSRDRGRLAGASTDTQYF,TGTGCCAGCAGTCGCGACAGGGGGCGTCTAGCGGGAGCGTCCACAGATACGCAGTATTTT
TRBV9,.,TRBJ1-4,.,CASSVDYTNEKLFF,TGTGCCAGCAGCGTAGACTATACCAATGAAAAACTGTTTTTT
TRBV30,.,TRBJ2-3,.,CAWSHGGSTDTQYF,TGTGCCTGGAGTCATGGTGGGAGCACAGATACGCAGTATTTT
TRBV7-6,.,TRBJ2-1,TRBD2,CASSSTYQIPGLASNEQFF,TGTGCCAGCAGCTCCACCTACCAAATACCGGGACTAGCGAGCAATGAGCAGTTCTTC
TRBV7-2,.,TRBJ2-1,TRBD2,CASSPTSGKYNEQFF,TGTGCCAGCAGCCCTACTAGCGGGAAGTACAATGAGCAGTTCTTC
TRBV10-3,.,TRBJ1-1,.,CAIRNRTEAFF,TGTGCCATCAGGAACAGGACTGAAGCTTTCTTT
TRBV27,once,TRBJ2-1,TRBD1,CASSGTAYNEQFF,TGTGCCAGCAGTGGGACAGCGTACAATGAGCAGTTCTTC
TRBV5-6,.,TRBJ2-5,.,CASSLQGIFSETQYF,TGTGCCAGCAGCTTGCAGGGGATATTTTCAGAGACCCAGTACTTC
TRBV10-3,.,TRBJ2-7,.,CAIRGGGYEQYF,TGTGCCATCAGGGGGGGCGGGTACGAGCAGTACTTC
TRBV28,.,TRBJ1-3,.,CASSPPGVSGNTIYF,TGTGCCAGCAGTCCCCCCGGAGTCTCTGGAAACACCATATATTTT
TRBV7-3,.,TRBJ2-3,.,CASRSQGFAIPSTDTQYF,TGTGCCAGCAGGTCCCAGGGGTTCGCAATCCCTAGCACAGATACGCAGTATTTT
TRBV5-4,.,TRBJ1-2,TRBD1,CASSEDRSGGYTF,TGTGCCAGCAGCGAGGACAGGTCGGGCGGCTACACCTTC
TRBV5-4,once,TRBJ1-1,.,CASSPRAAGNTEAFF,TGTGCCAGCAGCCCTCGTGCGGCAGGGAACACTGAAGCTTTCTTT
TRBV10-3,.,TRBJ2-7,TRBD2,CAISGRGGSSYEQYF,TGTGCCATCAGTGGCCGCGGGGGTTCTAGCTACGAGCAGTACTTC
TRBV27,.,TRBJ2-7,TRBD2,CASIAGPALAGGRIEQYF,TGTGCCAGCATCGCAGGCCCCGCGCTAGCGGGAGGCAGGATCGAGCAGTACTTC
TRBV7-9,.,TRBJ2-5,.,CASSLSAHQETQYF,TGTGCCAGCAGCTTATCGGCTCACCAAGAGACCCAGTACTTC
TRBV9,.,TRBJ2-5,.,CASAALRGETQYF,TGTGCCAGCGCCGCCCTCCGGGGGGAGACCCAGTACTTC
TRBV28,.,TRBJ2-2,.,CASSYRRKTTGELFF,TGTGCCAGCTCTTATCGGAGAAAGACCACCGGGGAGCTGTTTTTT
TRBV5-4,.,TRBJ1-1,.,CASSLPPNTEAFF,TGTGCCAGCAGCCTCCCCCCGAACACTGAAGCTTTCTTT
TRBV7-9,.,TRBJ1-1,TRBD1,CASRQGQGGEAFF,TGTGCCAGCAGGCAGGGACAGGGGGGTGAAGCTTTCTTT
TRBV14,once,TRBJ1-1,.,CASSTTPGQANTEAFF,TGTGCCAGCAGCACCACACCCGGGCAGGCGAACACTGAAGCTTTCTTT
TRBV30,.,TRBJ2-7,.,CAWSVVRISYEQYF,TGTGCCTGGAGTGTGGTCAGAATCTCCTACGAGCAGTACTTC
TRBV7-9,.,TRBJ2-7,.,CAGGRDGYEQYF,TGTGCTGGAGGGCGGGATGGCTACGAGCAGTACTTC
TRBV15,.,TRBJ2-2,.,CATSREGTGELFF,TGTGCCACCAGCAGAGAGGGCACCGGGGAGCTGTTTTTT
TRBV6-6,.,TRBJ1-1,.,CASSEVGRFTEAFF,TGTGCCAGCAGTGAGGTCGGCAGGTTCACTGAAGCTTTCTTT
TRBV5-4,.,TRBJ2-6,.,CASSPGRYSGANVLTF,TGTGCCAGCAGCCCCGGACGGTACTCTGGGGCCAACGTCCTGACTTTC
TRBV2,.,TRBJ1-2,.,CASSLGYGYTF,TGTGCCAGCAGTTTAGGGTATGGCTACACCTTC
TRBV6-5,.,TRBJ1-5,.,CASSRRVDQPQHF,TGTGCCAGCAGCCGGAGGGTTGATCAGCCCCAGCATTTT
TRBV19,.,TRBJ2-1,.,CASGLGKGRSSYNEQFF,TGTGCCAGTGGGCTCGGGAAAGGGAGGAGCTCCTACAATGAGCAGTTCTTC
TRBV19,few,TRBJ1-1,.,CASSIGSLNTEAFF,TGTGCCAGTAGTATAGGGAGCTTGAACACTGAAGCTTTCTTT
TRBV7-9,.,TRBJ2-4,TRBD1,CASSRPGTGWSAKNIQYF,TGTGCCAGCAGCCGTCCCGGGACAGGATGGTCGGCCAAAAACATTCAGTACTTC
TRBV11-2,.,TRBJ2-1,TRBD2,CASSLWSGRPGEQFF,TGTGCCAGCAGCTTATGGAGCGGGAGGCCGGGTGAGCAGTTCTTC
TRBV28,.,TRBJ2-7,TRBD2,CASSQGLAGGWSYEQYF,TGTGCCAGCAGCCAAGGACTAGCGGGAGGTTGGTCCTACGAGCAGTACTTC
TRBV2,.,TRBJ2-5,.,CASSYLGLQVQETQYF,TGTGCCAGCAGCTACCTCGGCCTTCAGGTCCAAGAGACCCAGTACTTC
TRBV15,.,TRBJ2-1,.,CATRRDGYNEQFF,TGTGCCACCAGAAGGGACGGGTACAATGAGCAGTTCTTC
TRBV10-3,.,TRBJ2-7,TRBD1,CAISTLTGSYEQYF,TGTGCCATCAGCACCCTGACAGGGTCCTACGAGCAGTACTTC